What follows describes a single TCR beta chain. The antigen is undetermined. Extractions gave at least 5.5 micrograms of total RNA per sample. Primed by a sample-barcoded 5' primer and a J-beta primer mix, a second PCR proceeded for about 6 to 12 cycles. A template-switch adaptor containing 12 random nucleotides labeled each cDNA molecule. TCRdb fed the 5' RACE reads into MiXCR, producing one record per CDR3 protein. The sample yields 710,000 or so distinct CDR3 sequences, 22% seen once. This entry belongs to a study of blood T cells in healthy people across ages. This CDR3 comprises 15 residues. Germline CDR1 is MNHEY and CDR2 is SVGAGI. V lost 1 base and J lost 2, with 10 bases in between. Study results and limitations: Naive T cell percentage showed a strong correlation with TCR beta diversity. A roughly linear fall in TCR beta diversity per million T cells was seen with increasing age.

The chain couples TRBV6-5 to TRBJ2-3; no definite D call. This TCR derives from a man between 65 and 85 years old in good health. The sequenced sample was blood. The chain's CDR3 is CASSYYAGFTDTQYF. Here the CDR3 DNA reads TGTGCCAGCAGTTACTACGCCGGATTCACAGATACGCAGTATTTT.